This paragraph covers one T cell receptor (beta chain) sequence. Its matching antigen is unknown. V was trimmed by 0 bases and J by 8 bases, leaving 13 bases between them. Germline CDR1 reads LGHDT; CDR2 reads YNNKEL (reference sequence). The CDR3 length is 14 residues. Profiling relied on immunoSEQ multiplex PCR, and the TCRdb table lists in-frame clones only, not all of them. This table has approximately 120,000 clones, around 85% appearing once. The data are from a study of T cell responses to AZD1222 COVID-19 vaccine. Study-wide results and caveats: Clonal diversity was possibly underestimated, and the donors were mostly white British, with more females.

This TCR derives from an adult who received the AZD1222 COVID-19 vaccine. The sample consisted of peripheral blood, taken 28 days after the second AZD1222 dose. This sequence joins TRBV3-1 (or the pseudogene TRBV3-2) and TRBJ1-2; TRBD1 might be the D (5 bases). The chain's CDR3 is CASSQEFGGGGYTF. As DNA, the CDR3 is TGTGCCAGCAGCCAAGAGTTTGGCGGGGGAGGCTACACCTTC.